The 10 T cell receptor beta chains reported below all come from one sample, sequenced in a study of T cells after yellow fever vaccination. TCRdb itself ran the 5' RACE reads through MiXCR, one entry per CDR3 protein. The sample has about 45,000 distinct CDR3 sequences, roughly 7.1% seen once; the top ten hold 14% to 15%. The sequenced sample was CD8+ T cells not binding an NS4B(214-222) dextramer, sorted from PBMCs, obtained 45 days after the yellow fever booster vaccination. The receptor source for this set is a man aged 30 to 45 who received the YFV17D yellow fever vaccine.

This clonotype appeared many times. The V and J genes are TRBV12-3 or TRBV12-4 and TRBJ2-1; 7 bases agree with TRBD1. V lost 5 bases and J lost 7; bases outside the gene matches: 11. The CDR3 contains 15 residues. CDR3: CASSGGQWKGNEQFF. CDR3 bases: TGTGCCAGCAGTGGGGGACAGTGGAAAGGTAATGAGCAGTTCTTC.

This chain joins TRBV15 and TRBJ1-2; 7 positions match TRBD1. CDR3 length: 14 residues. Germline loops: CDR1 LNHNV, CDR2 YYDKDF (reference sequence). With V trimmed by 4 bases and J by 4 bases, 6 bases remained unmatched. The CDR3 loop is CATSTPGGVYGYTF. Here the CDR3 DNA reads TGTGCCACCAGCACCCCAGGGGGAGTCTATGGCTACACCTTC.

This clonotype came up many times. The CDR3 reads CASRPWPSNEQFF. The CDR3 DNA sequence: TGTGCCAGCAGACCCTGGCCGTCCAATGAGCAGTTCTTC. The chain uses TRBV6-5 and TRBJ2-1, with no clear D. Germline lookup yields CDR1 MNHEY and CDR2 SVGAGI. Trimming pared 6 bases from V and 6 bases from J, leaving 12 bases between. The CDR3 sequence is 13 residues long.

There are many counts of this clonotype. V usage is TRBV7-2 and J usage is TRBJ2-1; TRBD2 aligns across 11 bases. With 6 bases clipped from V and 5 bases from J, the junction kept 6 bases outside the gene matches. The length of the CDR3 is 15 residues. The germline gives CDR1 SGHTA, CDR2 FQGNSA. CDR3 coding DNA: TGTGCCAGCAGGACTACGGGACTAGCGGACAATGAGCAGTTCTTC. This translates into CASRTTGLADNEQFF.

This chain links TRBV18 with TRBJ2-3; D call uncertain. V was clipped by 2 bases and J by 6 bases, with 0 bases between them. CDR1 is KGHSH, CDR2 LQKENI, per germline. This CDR3 spans 10 amino acids. The CDR3 bases are TGTGCCAGCTCACCAGATACGCAGTATTTT. It codes for CASSPDTQYF.

This clonotype has at least ten counts. The rearrangement joins TRBV12-3 or TRBV12-4 to TRBJ2-3; D is undetermined. This CDR3 region has 12 residues. Trimming pared 2 bases from V and 5 bases from J, leaving 5 bases between. The chain's CDR3 is CASSLSEDTQYF. CDR3 in DNA: TGTGCCAGCAGTTTATCGGAAGATACGCAGTATTTT.

This clonotype was seen more than once but under ten times. The chain links TRBV10-3 to TRBJ2-4; TRBD1 might be the D (6 bases). Germline V gives CDR1 ENHRY, CDR2 SYGVKD. Trimming removed 3 bases at V and 1 base at J, with 22 bases between. This CDR3 region has 19 residues. CDR3 DNA: TGTGCCATCAGTGAAGTCGTTGTTTCAGGGGCCGAGGCCAAAAACATTCAGTACTTC. This sequence encodes CAISEVVVSGAEAKNIQYF.

This clonotype was counted at least ten times. The chain carries TRBV4-3 and TRBJ2-3, with D possibly called TRBD1 or TRBD2 (5 bases each). The CDR3 runs 16 residues. Germline CDR1 is LGHNA and CDR2 is YSLEER. Trimming cost V 0 bases and J 6 bases, with 16 bases left between them. CDR3 DNA sequence: TGCGCCAGCAGCCAAGATCTGTGGGACCGATGGGATACGCAGTATTTT. Protein sequence: CASSQDLWDRWDTQYF.

Notes on this clonotype: A much more abundant neighbour one base away suggests this may be a read error. The chain combines TRBV9 with TRBJ2-1; D ambiguous. The CDR3 extends over 16 amino acids. The V end was cut by 0 bases, the J end by 7 bases, with 17 bases between. Germline CDR1 SGDLS, CDR2 YYNGEE. The CDR3 DNA is TGTGCCAGCAGCGTAGAAGGGAACGACTTCTCAAATGAGCAGTTCTTC. Protein: CASSVEGNDFSNEQFF. Drawing the rest from reference TRBV9 and TRBJ2-1, the complete variable domain is DSGVTQTPKHLITATGQRVTLRCSPRSGDLSVYWYQQSLDQGLQFLIQYYNGEERAKGNILERFSAQQFPDLHSELNLSSLELGDSALYFCASSVEGNDFSNEQFFGPGTRLTVL.

This clonotype was seen repeatedly, ten times or more. The chain carries TRBV10-3 and TRBJ2-4, with unresolved D. Trimming shortened V by 8 bases and J by 0 bases, and 14 bases separated the two germline ends. The CDR3 covers 15 residues. Germline assignment: CDR1 ENHRY and CDR2 SYGVKD. CDR3 nucleotides: TGTGCCATCTCCGAGCCCGCGATAGCCAAAAACATTCAGTACTTC. It encodes CAISEPAIAKNIQYF.